What follows describes a single T cell receptor beta chain. Its antigen remains unidentified. This record belongs to a study of cytomegalovirus exposure and HLA in healthy donors. Whole-study results and caveats: Confirmation was obtained in vitro that a few CMV-associated chains are specific for CMV antigens. Later genetic work tied a missense DCLRE1C variant to beta-chain V and J trimming.

V shed 10 bases and J shed 5 bases, with 20 bases lying between them. The CDR3 runs 14 residues. Germline CDR1 reads WNHNN; CDR2 reads SYGVQD (reference sequence). The PCR used 60 Vbeta and 13 Jbeta primers. Sequencing used immunoSEQ multiplex PCR; TCRdb keeps in-frame clones, though not all of them. Seen here are 200,000 to 250,000 clones, roughly 80% observed once, and the top ten hold 2.9%. This chain joins TRBV10-1 and TRBJ1-2; D is unclear. The source material was PBMCs. The TCR originated in a man aged 25-45 years in good health and CMV-seronegative. CDR3 sequence: CAISPRLGGYGYTF. The CDR3 region has the DNA TGCGCCATCTCTCCGAGGCTAGGTGGGTATGGCTACACCTTC.